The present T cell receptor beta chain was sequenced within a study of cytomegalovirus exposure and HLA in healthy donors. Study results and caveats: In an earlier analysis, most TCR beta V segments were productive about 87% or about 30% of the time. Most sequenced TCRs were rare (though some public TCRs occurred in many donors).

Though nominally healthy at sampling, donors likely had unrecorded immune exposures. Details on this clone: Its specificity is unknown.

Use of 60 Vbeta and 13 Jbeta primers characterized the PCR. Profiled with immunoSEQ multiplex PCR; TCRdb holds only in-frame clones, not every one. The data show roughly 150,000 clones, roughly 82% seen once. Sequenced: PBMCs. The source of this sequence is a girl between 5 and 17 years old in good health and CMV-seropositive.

The CDR3 DNA reads as TGCGCCAGCAGCCACCTAGTAGGGGGAGCTGGCTACACCTTC. This sequence encodes CASSHLVGGAGYTF. V usage is TRBV4-1 and J usage is TRBJ1-2; tentatively, D is TRBD1 (6 bases). With 3 bases removed from V and 7 bases from J, the gap between germline ends came to 15 bases. The germline gives CDR1 MGHRA, CDR2 YSYEKL. The CDR3 spans 14 residues.